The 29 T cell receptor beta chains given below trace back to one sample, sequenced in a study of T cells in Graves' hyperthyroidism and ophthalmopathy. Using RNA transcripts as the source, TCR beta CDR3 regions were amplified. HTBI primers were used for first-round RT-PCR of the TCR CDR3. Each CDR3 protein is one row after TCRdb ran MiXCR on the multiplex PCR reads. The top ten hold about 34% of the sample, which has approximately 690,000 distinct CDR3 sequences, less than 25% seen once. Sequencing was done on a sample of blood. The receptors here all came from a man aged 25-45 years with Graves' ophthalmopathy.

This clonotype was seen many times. The CDR3 region has the DNA TGTGCCAGCAGCCCACGGCATCCAGGGCGTGGGGATACGCAGTATTTT. Translated: CASSPRHPGRGDTQYF. The chain employs TRBV3-1 and TRBJ2-3, with a possible D match to TRBD1 (5 bases). CDR3 length: 16 residues. Trimming removed 4 bases at V and 6 bases at J, with 20 bases between. Germline loops: CDR1 LGHDT, CDR2 YNNKEL (reference sequence).

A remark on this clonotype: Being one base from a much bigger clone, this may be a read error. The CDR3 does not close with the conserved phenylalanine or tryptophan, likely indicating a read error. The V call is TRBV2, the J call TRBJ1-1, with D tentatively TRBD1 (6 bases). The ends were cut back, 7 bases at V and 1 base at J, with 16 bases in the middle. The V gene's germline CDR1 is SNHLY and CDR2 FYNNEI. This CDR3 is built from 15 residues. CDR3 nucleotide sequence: TGTGCCAGCACTATCCCAGGGGCCGAGAACACTGAAGCTTTCCTT. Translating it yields CASTIPGAENTEAFL.

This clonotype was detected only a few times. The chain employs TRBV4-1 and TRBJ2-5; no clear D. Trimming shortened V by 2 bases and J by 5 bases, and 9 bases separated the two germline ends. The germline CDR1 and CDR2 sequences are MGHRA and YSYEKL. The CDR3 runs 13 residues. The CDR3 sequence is CASSQFRDETQYF. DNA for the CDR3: TGCGCCAGCAGCCAATTTAGGGATGAGACCCAGTACTTC.

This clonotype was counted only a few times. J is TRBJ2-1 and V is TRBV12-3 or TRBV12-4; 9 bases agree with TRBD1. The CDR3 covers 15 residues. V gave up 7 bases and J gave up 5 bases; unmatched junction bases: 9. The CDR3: CASNRDRERNNEQFF. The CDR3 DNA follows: TGTGCCAGCAACCGGGACAGGGAGAGGAACAATGAGCAGTTCTTC.

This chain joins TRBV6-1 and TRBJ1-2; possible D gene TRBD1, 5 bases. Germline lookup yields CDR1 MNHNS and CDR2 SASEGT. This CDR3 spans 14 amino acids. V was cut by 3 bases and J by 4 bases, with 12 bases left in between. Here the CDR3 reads CASSERDGFYGYTF. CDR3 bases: TGTGCCAGCAGTGAGAGGGACGGATTCTATGGCTACACCTTC.

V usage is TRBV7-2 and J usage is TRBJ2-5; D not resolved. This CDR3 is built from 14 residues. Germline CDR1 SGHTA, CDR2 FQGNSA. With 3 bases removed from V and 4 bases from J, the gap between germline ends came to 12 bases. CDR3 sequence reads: CASSLGGFLETQYF. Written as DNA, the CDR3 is TGTGCCAGCAGCTTGGGCGGTTTTTTAGAGACCCAGTACTTC.

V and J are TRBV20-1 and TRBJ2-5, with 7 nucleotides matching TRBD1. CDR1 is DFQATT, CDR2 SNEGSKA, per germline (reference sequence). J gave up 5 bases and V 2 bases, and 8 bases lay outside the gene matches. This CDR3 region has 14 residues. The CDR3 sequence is CSARSTTGLETQYF. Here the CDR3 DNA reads TGCAGTGCTAGATCCACGACAGGGCTGGAGACCCAGTACTTC.

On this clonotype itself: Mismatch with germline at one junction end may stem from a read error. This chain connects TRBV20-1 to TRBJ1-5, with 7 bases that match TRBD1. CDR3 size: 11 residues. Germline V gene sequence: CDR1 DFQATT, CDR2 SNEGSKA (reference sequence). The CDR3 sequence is CNASLTGRQHF. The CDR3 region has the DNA TGCAATGCTTCCCTGACAGGGCGCCAGCATTTT.

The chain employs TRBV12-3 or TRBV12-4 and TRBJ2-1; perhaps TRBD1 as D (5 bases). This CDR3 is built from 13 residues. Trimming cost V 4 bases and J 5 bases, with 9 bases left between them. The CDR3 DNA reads TGTGCCAGCAGTTGGGGCAGCCACAATGAGCAGTTCTTC. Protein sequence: CASSWGSHNEQFF.

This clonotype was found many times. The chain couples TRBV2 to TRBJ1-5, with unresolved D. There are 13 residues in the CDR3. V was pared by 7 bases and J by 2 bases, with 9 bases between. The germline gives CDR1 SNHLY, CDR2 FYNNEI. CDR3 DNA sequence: TGTGCCAGCACGGACGAGGGCAATCAGCCCCAGCATTTT. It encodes CASTDEGNQPQHF.

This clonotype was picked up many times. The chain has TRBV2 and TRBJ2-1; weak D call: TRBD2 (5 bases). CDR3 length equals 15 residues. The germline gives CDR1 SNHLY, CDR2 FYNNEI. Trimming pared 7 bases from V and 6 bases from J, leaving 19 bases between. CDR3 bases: TGTGCCAGCAAATCCCGGGATCTGAGGTCCAATGAGCAGTTCTTC. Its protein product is CASKSRDLRSNEQFF.

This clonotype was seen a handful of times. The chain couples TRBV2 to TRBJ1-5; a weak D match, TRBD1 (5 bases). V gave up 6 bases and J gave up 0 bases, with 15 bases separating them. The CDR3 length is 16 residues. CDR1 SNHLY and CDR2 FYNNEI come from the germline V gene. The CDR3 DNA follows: TGTGCCAGCAGCCCCAGACAGCATGATAGCAATCAGCCCCAGCATTTT. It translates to CASSPRQHDSNQPQHF.

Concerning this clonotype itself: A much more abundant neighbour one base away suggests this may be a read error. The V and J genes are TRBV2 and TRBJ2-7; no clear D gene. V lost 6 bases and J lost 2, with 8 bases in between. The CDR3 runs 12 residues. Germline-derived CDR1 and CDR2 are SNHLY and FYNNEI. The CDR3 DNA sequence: TGTGCCAGCAGGCTGGAACCCTACGAGCAGTACTTC. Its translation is CASRLEPYEQYF.

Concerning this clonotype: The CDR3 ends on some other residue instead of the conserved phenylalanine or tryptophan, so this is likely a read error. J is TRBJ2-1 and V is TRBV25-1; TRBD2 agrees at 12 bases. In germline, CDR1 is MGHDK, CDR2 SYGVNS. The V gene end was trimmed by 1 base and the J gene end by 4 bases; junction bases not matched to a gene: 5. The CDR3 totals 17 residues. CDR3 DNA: TGTGCCAGCAGTGAATGGGAAGGGACTAGCGGGTACAATGAGCAGTTCTCC. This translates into CASSEWEGTSGYNEQFS.

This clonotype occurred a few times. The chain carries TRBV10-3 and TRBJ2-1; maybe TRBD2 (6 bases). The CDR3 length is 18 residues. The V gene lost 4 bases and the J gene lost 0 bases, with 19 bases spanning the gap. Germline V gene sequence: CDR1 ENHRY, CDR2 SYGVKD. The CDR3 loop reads CAISVRGGAGSSYNEQFF. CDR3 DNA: TGTGCCATCAGTGTCCGGGGCGGGGCGGGGAGCTCCTACAATGAGCAGTTCTTC.

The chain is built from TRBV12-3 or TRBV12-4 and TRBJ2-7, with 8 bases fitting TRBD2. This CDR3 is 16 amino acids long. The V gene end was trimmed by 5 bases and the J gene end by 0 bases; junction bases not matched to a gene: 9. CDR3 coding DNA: TGTGCCAGCAGTCGGGGGGGTGCCATACCCTCCTACGAGCAGTACTTC. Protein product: CASSRGGAIPSYEQYF.

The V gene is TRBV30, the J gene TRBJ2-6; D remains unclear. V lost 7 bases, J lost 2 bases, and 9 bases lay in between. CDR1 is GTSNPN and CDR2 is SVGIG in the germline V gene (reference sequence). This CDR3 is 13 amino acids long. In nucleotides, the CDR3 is TGTGCCTTACGGTCCACTGGGGCCAACGTCCTGACTTTC. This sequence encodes CALRSTGANVLTF.

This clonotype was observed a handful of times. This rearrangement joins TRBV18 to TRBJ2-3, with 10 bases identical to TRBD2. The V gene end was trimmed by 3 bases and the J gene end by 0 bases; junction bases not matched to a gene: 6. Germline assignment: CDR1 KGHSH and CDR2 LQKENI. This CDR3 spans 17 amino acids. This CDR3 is CASSPPSGSGSTDTQYF. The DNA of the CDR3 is TGTGCCAGCTCACCTCCTAGCGGGAGCGGTAGCACAGATACGCAGTATTTT.

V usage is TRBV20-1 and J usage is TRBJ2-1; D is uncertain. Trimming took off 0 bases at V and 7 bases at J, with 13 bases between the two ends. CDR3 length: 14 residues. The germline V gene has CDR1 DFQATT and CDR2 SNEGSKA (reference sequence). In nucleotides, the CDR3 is TGCAGTGCTAGAGACCCCAGTCAACGAAATGAGCAGTTCTTC. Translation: CSARDPSQRNEQFF.

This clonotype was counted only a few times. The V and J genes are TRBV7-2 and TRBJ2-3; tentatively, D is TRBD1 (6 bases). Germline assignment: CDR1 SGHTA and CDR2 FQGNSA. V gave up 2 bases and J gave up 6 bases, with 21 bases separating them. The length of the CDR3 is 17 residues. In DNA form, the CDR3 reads TGTGCCAGCAGCTTAAGATTTGGTAACAGGGTAGAGGATACGCAGTATTTT. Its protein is CASSLRFGNRVEDTQYF.

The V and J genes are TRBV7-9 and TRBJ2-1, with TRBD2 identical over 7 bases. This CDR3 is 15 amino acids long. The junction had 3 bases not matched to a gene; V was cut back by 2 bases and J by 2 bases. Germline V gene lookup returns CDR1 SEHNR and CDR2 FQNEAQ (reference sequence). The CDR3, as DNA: TGTGCCAGCAGCTTAAGCGGGGTTACCTACAATGAGCAGTTCTTC. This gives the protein CASSLSGVTYNEQFF.

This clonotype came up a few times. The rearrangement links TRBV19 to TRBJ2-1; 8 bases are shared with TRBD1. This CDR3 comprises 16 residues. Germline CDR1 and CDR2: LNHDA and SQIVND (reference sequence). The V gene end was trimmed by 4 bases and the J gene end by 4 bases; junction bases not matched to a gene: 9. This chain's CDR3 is CASSKTGTGRYNEQFF. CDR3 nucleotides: TGTGCCAGTAGTAAGACCGGGACAGGACGGTACAATGAGCAGTTCTTC.

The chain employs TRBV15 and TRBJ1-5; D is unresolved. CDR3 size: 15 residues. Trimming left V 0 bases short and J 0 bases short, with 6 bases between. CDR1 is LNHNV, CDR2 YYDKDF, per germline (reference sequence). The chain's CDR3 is CATSRDGFSNQPQHF. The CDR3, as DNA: TGTGCCACCAGCAGAGATGGTTTTAGCAATCAGCCCCAGCATTTT.

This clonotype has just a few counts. CDR3 nucleotide sequence: TGTGCCATACAGGGACAGGGGAACACCGGGGAGCTGTTTTTT. As protein: CAIQGQGNTGELFF. The chain uses TRBV2 and TRBJ2-2, with TRBD1 matching 9 bases. The CDR3 spans 14 residues. After removal of 10 bases from V and 1 base from J, the junction contained 4 bases not matched to a gene. The germline V gene encodes CDR1 SNHLY and CDR2 FYNNEI.

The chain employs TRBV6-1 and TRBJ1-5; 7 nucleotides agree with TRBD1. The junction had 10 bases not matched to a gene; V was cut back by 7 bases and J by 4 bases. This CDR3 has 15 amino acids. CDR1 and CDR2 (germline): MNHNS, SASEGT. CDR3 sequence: CASTPNRGWNQPQHF. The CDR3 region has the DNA TGTGCCAGCACCCCGAACAGGGGATGGAATCAGCCCCAGCATTTT.

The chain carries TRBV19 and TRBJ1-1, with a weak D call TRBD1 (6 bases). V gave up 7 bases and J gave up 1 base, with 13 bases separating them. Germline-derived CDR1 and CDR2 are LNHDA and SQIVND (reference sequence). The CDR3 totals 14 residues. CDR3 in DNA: TGTGCCAGTAACACGGGACACCGGAACACTGAAGCTTTCTTT. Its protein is CASNTGHRNTEAFF. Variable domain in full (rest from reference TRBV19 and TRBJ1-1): DGGITQSPKYLFRKEGQNVTLSCEQNLNHDAMYWYRQDPGQGLRLIYYSQIVNDFQKGDIAEGYSVSREKKESFPLTVTSAQKNPTAFYLCASNTGHRNTEAFFGQGTRLTVV.

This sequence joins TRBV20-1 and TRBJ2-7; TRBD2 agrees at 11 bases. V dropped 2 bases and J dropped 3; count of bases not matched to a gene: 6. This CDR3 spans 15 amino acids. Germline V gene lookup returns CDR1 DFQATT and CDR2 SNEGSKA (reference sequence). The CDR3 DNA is TGCAGTGCTAGACCAACTAGCGGGAGATACTACGAGCAGTACTTC. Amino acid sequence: CSARPTSGRYYEQYF.

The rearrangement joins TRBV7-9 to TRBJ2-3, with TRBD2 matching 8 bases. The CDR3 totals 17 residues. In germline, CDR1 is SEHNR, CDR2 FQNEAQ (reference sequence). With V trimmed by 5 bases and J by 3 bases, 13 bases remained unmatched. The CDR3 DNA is TGTGCCAGCAGCCCGACCGCCGGTAGCGGGGCTACAGATACGCAGTATTTT. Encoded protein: CASSPTAGSGATDTQYF.

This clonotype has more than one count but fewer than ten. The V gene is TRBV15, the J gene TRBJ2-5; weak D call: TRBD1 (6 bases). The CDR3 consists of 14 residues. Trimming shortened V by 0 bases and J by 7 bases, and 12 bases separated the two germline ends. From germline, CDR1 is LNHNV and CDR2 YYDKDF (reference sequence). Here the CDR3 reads CATSRDRGSGTQYF. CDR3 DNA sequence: TGTGCCACCAGCAGAGACAGGGGATCGGGGACCCAGTACTTC.